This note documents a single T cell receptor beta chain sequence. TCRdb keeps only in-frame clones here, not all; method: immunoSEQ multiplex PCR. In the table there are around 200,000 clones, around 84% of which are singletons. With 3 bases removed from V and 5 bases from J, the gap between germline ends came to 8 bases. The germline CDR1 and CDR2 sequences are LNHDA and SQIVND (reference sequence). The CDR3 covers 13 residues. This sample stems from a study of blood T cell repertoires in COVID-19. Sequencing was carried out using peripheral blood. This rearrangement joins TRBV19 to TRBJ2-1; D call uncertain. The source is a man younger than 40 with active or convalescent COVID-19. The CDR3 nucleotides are TGTGCCAGTAGTATTCCCCCCGACAATGAGCAGTTCTTC. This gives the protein CASSIPPDNEQFF.